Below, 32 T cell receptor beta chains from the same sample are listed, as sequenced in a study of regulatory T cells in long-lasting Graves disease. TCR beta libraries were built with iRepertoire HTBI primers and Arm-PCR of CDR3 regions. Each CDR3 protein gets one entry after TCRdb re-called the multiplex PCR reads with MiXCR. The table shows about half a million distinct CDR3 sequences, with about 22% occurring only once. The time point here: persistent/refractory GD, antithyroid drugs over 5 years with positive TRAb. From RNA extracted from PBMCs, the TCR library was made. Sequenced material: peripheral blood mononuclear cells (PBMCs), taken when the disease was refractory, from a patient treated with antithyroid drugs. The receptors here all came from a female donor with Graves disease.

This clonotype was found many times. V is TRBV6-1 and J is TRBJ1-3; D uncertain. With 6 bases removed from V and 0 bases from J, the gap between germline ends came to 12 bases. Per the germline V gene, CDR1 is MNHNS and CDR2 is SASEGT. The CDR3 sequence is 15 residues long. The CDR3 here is CASRTLASSGNTIYF. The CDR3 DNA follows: TGTGCCAGCAGGACTCTCGCATCCTCTGGAAACACCATATATTTT.

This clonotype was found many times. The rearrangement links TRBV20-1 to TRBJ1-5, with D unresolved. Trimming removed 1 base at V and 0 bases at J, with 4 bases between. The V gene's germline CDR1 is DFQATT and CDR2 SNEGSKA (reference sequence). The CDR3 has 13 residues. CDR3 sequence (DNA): TGCAGTGCTAGAGGGGATAGCAATCAGCCCCAGCATTTT. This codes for CSARGDSNQPQHF.

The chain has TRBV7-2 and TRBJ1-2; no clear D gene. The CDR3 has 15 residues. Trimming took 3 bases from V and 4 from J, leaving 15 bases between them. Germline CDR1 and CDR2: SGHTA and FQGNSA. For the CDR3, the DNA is TGTGCCAGCAGCTTTAGAGGGATGGGATCCTATGGCTACACCTTC. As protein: CASSFRGMGSYGYTF. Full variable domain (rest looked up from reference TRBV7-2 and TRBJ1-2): GAGVSQSPSNKVTEKGKDVELRCDPISGHTALYWYRQSLGQGLEFLIYFQGNSAPDKSGLPSDRFSAERTGGSVSTLTIQRTQQEDSAVYLCASSFRGMGSYGYTFGSGTRLTVV.

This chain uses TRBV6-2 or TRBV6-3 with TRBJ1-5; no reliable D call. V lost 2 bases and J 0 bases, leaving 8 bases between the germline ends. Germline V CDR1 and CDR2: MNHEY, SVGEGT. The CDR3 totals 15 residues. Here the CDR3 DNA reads TGTGCCAGCAGTTACGGGCCGTATAGCAATCAGCCCCAGCATTTT. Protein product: CASSYGPYSNQPQHF.

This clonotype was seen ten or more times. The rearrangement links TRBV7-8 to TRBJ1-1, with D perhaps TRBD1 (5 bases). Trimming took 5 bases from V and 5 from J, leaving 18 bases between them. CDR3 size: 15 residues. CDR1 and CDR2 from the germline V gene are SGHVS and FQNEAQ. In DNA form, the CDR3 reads TGTGCCAGCAGCCCTAGTCGCTGGGAGGGGACTGAAGCTTTCTTT. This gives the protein CASSPSRWEGTEAFF. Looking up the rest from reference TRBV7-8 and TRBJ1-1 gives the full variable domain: GAGVSQSPRYKVAKRGQDVALRCDPISGHVSLFWYQQALGQGPEFLTYFQNEAQLDKSGLPSDRFFAERPEGSVSTLKIQRTQQEDSAVYLCASSPSRWEGTEAFFGQGTRLTVV.

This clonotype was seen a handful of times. Written as DNA, the CDR3 is TGTGCCAGCACCCAACAGGGACAGGGGGCGGGTGGGGAGACCCAGTACTTC. Translation gives CASTQQGQGAGGETQYF. This chain uses TRBV7-2 with TRBJ2-5, with TRBD1 identical over 12 bases. V lost 7 bases, J lost 5 bases, and 14 bases stayed unmatched. The germline V gene encodes CDR1 SGHTA and CDR2 FQGNSA. The CDR3 contains 17 residues.

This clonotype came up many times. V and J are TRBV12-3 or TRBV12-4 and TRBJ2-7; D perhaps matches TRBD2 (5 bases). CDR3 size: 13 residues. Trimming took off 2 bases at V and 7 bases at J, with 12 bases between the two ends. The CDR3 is CASSLSGLEEQYF. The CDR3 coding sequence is TGTGCCAGCAGTTTATCGGGATTAGAAGAGCAGTACTTC.

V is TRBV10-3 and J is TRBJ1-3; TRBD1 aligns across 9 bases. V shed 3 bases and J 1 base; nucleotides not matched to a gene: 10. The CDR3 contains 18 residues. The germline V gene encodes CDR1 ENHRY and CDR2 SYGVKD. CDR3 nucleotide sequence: TGTGCCATCAGTGAATGGACAGGGGCGTACCGTTCTGGAAACACCATATATTTT. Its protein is CAISEWTGAYRSGNTIYF.

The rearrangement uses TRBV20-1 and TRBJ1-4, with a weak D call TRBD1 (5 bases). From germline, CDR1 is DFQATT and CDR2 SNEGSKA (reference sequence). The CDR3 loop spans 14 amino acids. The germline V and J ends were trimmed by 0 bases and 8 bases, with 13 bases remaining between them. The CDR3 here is CSARDSQGWEKLFF. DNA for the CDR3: TGCAGTGCTAGAGATAGTCAGGGCTGGGAAAAACTGTTTTTT.

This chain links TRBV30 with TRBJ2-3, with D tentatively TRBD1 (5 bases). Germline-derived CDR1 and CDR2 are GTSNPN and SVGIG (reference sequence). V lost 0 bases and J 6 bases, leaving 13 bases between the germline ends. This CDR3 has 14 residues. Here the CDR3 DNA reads TGTGCCTGGAGTGTAGATGGGGCAGCGGATACGCAGTATTTT. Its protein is CAWSVDGAADTQYF.

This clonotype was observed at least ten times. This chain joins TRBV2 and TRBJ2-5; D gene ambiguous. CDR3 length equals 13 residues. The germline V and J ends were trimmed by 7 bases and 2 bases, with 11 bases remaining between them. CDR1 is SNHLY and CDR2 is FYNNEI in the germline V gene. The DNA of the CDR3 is TGTGCCAGCACCTGGACGCTACAAGAGACCCAGTACTTC. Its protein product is CASTWTLQETQYF. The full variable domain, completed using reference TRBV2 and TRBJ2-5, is EPEVTQTPSHQVTQMGQEVILRCVPISNHLYFYWYRQILGQKVEFLVSFYNNEISEKSEIFDDQFSVERPDGSNFTLKIRSTKLEDSAMYFCASTWTLQETQYFGPGTRLLVL.

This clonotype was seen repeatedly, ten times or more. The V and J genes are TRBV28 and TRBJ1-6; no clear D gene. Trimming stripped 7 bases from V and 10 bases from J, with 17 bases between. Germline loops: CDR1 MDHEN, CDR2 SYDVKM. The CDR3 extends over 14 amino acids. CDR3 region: CASTQGIMRSPLHF. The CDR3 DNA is TGTGCCAGCACCCAAGGGATTATGAGGTCACCCCTCCACTTT.

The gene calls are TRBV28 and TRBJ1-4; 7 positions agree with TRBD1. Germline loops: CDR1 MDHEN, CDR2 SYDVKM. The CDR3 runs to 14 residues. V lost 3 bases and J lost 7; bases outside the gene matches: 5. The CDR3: CASSFQGVREKLFF. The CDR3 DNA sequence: TGTGCCAGCAGTTTTCAGGGGGTGCGTGAAAAACTGTTTTTT.

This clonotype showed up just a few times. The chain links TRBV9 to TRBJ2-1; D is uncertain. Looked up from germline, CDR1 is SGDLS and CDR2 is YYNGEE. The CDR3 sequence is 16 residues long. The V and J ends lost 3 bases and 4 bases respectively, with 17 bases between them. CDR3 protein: CASSAVGGADYNEQFF. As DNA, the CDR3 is TGTGCCAGCAGCGCAGTCGGCGGTGCGGATTACAATGAGCAGTTCTTC. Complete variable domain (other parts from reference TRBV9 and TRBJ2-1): DSGVTQTPKHLITATGQRVTLRCSPRSGDLSVYWYQQSLDQGLQFLIQYYNGEERAKGNILERFSAQQFPDLHSELNLSSLELGDSALYFCASSAVGGADYNEQFFGPGTRLTVL.

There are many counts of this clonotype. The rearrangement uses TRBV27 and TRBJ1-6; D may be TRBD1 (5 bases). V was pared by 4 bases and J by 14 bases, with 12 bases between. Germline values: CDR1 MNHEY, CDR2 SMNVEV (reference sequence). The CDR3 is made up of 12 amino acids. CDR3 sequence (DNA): TGTGCCAGCAGTTCCCTGGACAAATCCCTCCACTTT. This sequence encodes CASSSLDKSLHF.

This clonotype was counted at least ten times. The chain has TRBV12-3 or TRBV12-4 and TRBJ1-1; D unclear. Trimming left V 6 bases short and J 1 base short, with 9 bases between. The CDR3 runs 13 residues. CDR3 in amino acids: CASSSEKNTEAFF. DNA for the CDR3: TGTGCCAGCAGCTCAGAGAAGAACACTGAAGCTTTCTTT.

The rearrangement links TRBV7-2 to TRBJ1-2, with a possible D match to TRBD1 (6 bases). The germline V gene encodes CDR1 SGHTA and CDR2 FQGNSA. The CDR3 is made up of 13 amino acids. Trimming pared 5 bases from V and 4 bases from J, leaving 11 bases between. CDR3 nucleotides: TGTGCCAGCAGCCTTACAGGGATCTATGGCTACACCTTC. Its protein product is CASSLTGIYGYTF.

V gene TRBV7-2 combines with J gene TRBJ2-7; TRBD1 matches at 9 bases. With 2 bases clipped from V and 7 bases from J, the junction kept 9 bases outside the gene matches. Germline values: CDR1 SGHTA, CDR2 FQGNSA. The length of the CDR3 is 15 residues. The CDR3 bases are TGTGCCAGCAGCTTATCAGGGACAGGGTCAGGGGAGCAGTACTTC. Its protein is CASSLSGTGSGEQYF.

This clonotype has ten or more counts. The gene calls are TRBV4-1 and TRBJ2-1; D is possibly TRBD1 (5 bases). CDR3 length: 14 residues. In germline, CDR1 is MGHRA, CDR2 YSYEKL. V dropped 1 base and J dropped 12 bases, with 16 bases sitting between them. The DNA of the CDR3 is TGCGCCAGCAGCCAAGCGCTCCAGCAGGGCTGGCAGTTCTTC. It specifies CASSQALQQGWQFF.

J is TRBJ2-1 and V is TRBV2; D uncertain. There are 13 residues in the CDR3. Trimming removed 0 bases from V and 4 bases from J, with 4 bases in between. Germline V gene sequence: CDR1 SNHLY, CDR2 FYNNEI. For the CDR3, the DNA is TGTGCCAGCAGTGAAGCGCTTTACAATGAGCAGTTCTTC. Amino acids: CASSEALYNEQFF.

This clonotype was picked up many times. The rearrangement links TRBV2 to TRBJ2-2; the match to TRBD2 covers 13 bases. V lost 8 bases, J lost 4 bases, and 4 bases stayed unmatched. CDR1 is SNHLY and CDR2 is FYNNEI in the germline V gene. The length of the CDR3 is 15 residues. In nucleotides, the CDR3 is TGTGCCAGCGCACTAGCGGGAGGGGCCACCGGGGAGCTGTTTTTT. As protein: CASALAGGATGELFF.

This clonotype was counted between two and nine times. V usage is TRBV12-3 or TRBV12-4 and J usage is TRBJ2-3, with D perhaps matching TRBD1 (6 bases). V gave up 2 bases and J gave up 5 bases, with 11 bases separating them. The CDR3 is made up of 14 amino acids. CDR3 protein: CASSLNRDGDTQYF. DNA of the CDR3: TGTGCCAGCAGTTTAAACAGGGATGGAGATACGCAGTATTTT.

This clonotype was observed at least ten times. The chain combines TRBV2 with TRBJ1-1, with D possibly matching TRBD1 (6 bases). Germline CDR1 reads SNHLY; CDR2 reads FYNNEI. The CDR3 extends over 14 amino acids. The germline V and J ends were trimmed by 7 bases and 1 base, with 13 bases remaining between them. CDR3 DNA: TGTGCCAGCAATCTGGACAGTGCGAACACTGAAGCTTTCTTT. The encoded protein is CASNLDSANTEAFF.

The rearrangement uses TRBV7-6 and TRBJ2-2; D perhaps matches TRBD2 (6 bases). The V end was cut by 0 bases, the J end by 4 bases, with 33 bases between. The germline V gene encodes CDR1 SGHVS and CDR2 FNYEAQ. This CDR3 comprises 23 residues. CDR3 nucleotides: TGTGCCAGCAGCTTAGCCGGTTGGGTGTGGCGGGACGTACCATCAATAAGCACCGGGGAGCTGTTTTTT. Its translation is CASSLAGWVWRDVPSISTGELFF.

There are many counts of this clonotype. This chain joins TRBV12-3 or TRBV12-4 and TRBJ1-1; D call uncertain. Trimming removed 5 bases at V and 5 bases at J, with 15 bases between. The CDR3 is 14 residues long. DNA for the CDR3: TGTGCCAGCAGTAAACAAGGGATTAGGACTGAAGCTTTCTTT. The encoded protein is CASSKQGIRTEAFF.

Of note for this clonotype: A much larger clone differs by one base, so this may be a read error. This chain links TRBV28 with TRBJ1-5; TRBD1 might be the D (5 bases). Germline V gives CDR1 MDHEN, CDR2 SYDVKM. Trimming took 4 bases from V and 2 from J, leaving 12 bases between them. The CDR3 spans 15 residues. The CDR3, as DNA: TGTGCCAGCAGTTCAGGGCATTTGGGCAATCAGCCCCAGCATTTT. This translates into CASSSGHLGNQPQHF.

CDR3 amino acids: CASSQLFGGEAEQFF. Written as DNA, the CDR3 is TGTGCCAGCAGCCAACTTTTTGGGGGGGAGGCTGAGCAGTTCTTC. V is TRBV6-1 and J is TRBJ2-1, with 7 bases fitting TRBD2. From germline, CDR1 is MNHNS and CDR2 SASEGT. The CDR3 is 15 amino acids. J was trimmed by 9 bases and V by 6 bases; bases with no gene match: 14.

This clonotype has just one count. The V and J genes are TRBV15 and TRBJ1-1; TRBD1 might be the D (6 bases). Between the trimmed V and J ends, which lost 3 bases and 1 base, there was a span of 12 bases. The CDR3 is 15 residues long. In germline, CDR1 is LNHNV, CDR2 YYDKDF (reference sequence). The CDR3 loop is CATSRSDSRNTEAFF. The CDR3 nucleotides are TGTGCCACCAGCAGGTCGGACAGCCGGAACACTGAAGCTTTCTTT.

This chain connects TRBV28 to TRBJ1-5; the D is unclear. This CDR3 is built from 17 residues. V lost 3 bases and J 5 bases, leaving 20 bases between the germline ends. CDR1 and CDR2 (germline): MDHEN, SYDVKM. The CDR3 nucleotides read TGTGCCAGCAGTTTGCCAAAAGGACGGTCCCGGCATCAGCCCCAGCATTTT. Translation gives CASSLPKGRSRHQPQHF.

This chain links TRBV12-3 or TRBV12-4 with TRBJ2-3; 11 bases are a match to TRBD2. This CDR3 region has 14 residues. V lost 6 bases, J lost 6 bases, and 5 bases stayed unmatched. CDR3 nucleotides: TGTGCCAGCAGCCGGACTAGCGGGTGGGATACGCAGTATTTT. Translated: CASSRTSGWDTQYF.

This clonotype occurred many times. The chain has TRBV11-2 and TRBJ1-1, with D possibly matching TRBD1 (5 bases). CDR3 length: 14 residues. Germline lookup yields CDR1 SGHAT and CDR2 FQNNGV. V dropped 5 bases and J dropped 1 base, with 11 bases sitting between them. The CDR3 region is CASSLGLRNTEAFF. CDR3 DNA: TGTGCCAGCAGCCTGGGACTGCGGAACACTGAAGCTTTCTTT.

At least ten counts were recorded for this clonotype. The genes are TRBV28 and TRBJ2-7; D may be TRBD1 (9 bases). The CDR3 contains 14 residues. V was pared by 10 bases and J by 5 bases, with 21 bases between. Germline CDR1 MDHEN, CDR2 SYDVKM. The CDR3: CATQRGTGIDEQYF. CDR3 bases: TGTGCCACGCAGCGGGGGACAGGGATAGACGAGCAGTACTTC.